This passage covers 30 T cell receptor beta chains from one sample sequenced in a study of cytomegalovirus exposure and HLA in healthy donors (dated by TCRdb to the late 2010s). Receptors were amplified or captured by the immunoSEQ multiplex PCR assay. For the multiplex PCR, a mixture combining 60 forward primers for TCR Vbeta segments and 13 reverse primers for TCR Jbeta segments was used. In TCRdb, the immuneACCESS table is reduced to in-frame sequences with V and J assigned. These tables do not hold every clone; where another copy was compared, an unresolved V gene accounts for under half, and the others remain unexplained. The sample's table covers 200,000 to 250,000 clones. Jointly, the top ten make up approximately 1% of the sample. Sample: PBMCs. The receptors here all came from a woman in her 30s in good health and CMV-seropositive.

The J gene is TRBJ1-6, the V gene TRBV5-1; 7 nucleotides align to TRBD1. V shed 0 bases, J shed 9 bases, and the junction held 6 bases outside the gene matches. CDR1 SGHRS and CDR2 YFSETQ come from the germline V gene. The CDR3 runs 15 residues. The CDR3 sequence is CASSLEQGSASPLHF. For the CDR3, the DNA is TGCGCCAGCAGCTTGGAACAGGGGTCGGCTTCACCCCTCCACTTT. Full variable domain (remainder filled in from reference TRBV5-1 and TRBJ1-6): KAGVTQTPRYLIKTRGQQVTLSCSPISGHRSVSWYQQTPGQGLQFLFEYFSETQRNKGNFPGRFSGRQFSNSRSEMNVSTLELGDSALYLCASSLEQGSASPLHFGNGTRLTVT.

The CDR3 loop reads CASSPTGADTQYF. CDR3 in DNA: TGTGCCAGCAGCCCCACAGGGGCCGATACGCAGTATTTT. The V gene is TRBV6-5, the J gene TRBJ2-3; 7 bases are shared with TRBD1. Germline V CDR1 and CDR2: MNHEY, SVGAGI. Unmatched junction bases numbered 6, after V lost 6 bases and J lost 6 bases. The CDR3 covers 13 residues.

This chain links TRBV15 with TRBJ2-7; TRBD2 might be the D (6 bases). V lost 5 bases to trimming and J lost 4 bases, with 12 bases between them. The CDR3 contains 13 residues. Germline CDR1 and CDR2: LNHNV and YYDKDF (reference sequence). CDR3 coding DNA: TGTGCCACCAGCCCAAGCGGGCTGTACGAGCAGTACTTC. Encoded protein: CATSPSGLYEQYF.

CDR3 in amino acids: CASSFSGGHYEQYF. CDR3 nucleotides: TGTGCCAGCAGTTTTTCAGGGGGACACTACGAGCAGTACTTC. This chain uses TRBV28 with TRBJ2-7; TRBD1 matches at 7 bases. Germline V CDR1 and CDR2: MDHEN, SYDVKM. The CDR3 totals 14 residues. The V gene end was trimmed by 3 bases and the J gene end by 3 bases; junction bases not matched to a gene: 5.

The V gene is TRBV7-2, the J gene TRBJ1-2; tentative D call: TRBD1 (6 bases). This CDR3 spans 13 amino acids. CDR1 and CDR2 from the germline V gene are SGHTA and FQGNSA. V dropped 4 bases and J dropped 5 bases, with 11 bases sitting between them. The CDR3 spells CASSSYQGYGYTF. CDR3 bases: TGTGCCAGCAGCTCTTATCAGGGGTATGGCTACACCTTC.

The CDR3 reads CASSSPTGSFPEAFF. The CDR3 coding sequence is TGTGCCAGCAGTTCGCCGACAGGGAGTTTTCCTGAAGCTTTCTTT. The chain has TRBV28 and TRBJ1-1; TRBD1 matches at 7 bases. The trim removed 4 bases at V and 6 bases at J, leaving 11 bases unmatched. In germline, CDR1 is MDHEN, CDR2 SYDVKM. The CDR3 covers 15 residues.

The CDR3 DNA reads as TGCGCCAGCAGCCGGGAGACTAGCGGGGGGGCCTTTTCGCTCCACGAGCAGTACTTC. Amino acids: CASSRETSGGAFSLHEQYF. V usage is TRBV4-1 and J usage is TRBJ2-7; 14 nucleotides agree with TRBD2. The CDR3 is 19 residues long. V gave up 4 bases and J gave up 5 bases; unmatched junction bases: 16. Germline V CDR1 and CDR2: MGHRA, YSYEKL.

The CDR3 region has the DNA TGTGCCAGCGAGGGACAGCCAGCTAACTATGGCTACACCTTC. This translates into CASEGQPANYGYTF. The chain joins TRBV6-6 to TRBJ1-2, with 7 nucleotides matching TRBD1. V was clipped by 8 bases and J by 0 bases; unmatched bases: 6. The CDR3 sequence is 14 residues long. The germline V gene has CDR1 MNHNY and CDR2 SVGAGI (reference sequence).

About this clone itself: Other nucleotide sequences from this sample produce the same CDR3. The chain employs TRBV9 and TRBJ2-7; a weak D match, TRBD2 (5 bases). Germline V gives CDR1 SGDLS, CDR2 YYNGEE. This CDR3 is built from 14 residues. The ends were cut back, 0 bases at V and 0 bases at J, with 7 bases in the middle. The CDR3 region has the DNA TGTGCCAGCAGCGTAGATGGGAGCTCCTACGAGCAGTACTTC. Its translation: CASSVDGSSYEQYF. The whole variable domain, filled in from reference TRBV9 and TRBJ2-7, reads DSGVTQTPKHLITATGQRVTLRCSPRSGDLSVYWYQQSLDQGLQFLIQYYNGEERAKGNILERFSAQQFPDLHSELNLSSLELGDSALYFCASSVDGSSYEQYFGPGTRLTVT.

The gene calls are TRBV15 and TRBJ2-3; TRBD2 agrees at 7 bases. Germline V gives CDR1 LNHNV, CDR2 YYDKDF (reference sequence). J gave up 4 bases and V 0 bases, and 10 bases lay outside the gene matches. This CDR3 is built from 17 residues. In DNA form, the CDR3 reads TGTGCCACCAGCAGAGACTATGGGGTAGGGAGGGCAGATACGCAGTATTTT. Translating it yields CATSRDYGVGRADTQYF. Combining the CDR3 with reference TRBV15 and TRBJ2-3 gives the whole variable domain DAMVIQNPRYQVTQFGKPVTLSCSQTLNHNVMYWYQQKSSQAPKLLFHYYDKDFNNEADTPDNFQSRRPNTSFCFLDIRSPGLGDTAMYLCATSRDYGVGRADTQYFGPGTRLTVL.

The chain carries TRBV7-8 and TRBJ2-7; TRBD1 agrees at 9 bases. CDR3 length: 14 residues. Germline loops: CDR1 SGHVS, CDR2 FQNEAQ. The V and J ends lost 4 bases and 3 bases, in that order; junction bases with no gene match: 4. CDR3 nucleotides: TGTGCCAGCAGCTCCGACAGGGGGGTCTACGAGCAGTACTTC. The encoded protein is CASSSDRGVYEQYF.

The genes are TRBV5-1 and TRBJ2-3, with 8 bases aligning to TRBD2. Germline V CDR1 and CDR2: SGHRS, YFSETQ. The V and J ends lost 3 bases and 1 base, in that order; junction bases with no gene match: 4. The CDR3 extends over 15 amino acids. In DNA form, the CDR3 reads TGCGCCAGCAGCTCGCAAGCGGGGGGCACAGATACGCAGTATTTT. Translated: CASSSQAGGTDTQYF. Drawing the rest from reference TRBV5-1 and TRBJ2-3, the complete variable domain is KAGVTQTPRYLIKTRGQQVTLSCSPISGHRSVSWYQQTPGQGLQFLFEYFSETQRNKGNFPGRFSGRQFSNSRSEMNVSTLELGDSALYLCASSSQAGGTDTQYFGPGTRLTVL.

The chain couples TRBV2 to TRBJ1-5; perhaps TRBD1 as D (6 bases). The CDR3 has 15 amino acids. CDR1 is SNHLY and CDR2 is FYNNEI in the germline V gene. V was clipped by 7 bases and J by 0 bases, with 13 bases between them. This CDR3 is CASTGETLSNQPQHF. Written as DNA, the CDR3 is TGTGCCAGCACAGGGGAGACCCTTAGCAATCAGCCCCAGCATTTT.

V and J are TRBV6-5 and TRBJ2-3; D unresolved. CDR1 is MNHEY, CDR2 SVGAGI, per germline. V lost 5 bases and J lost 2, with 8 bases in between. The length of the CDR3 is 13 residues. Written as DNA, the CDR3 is TGTGCCAGCAGTCAGGTCGACACAGATACGCAGTATTTT. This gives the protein CASSQVDTDTQYF.

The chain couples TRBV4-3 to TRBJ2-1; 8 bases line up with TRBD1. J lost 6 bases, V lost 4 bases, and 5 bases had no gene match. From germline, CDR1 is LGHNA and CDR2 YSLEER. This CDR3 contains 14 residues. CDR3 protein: CASSPGDRTNEQFF. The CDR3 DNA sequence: TGCGCCAGCAGCCCAGGGGACAGGACCAATGAGCAGTTCTTC.

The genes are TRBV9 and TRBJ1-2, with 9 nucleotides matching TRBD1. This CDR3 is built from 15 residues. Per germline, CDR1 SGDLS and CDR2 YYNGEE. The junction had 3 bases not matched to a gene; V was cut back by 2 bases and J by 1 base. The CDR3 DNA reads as TGTGCCAGCAGCGTTCGGACAGGGGATAACTATGGCTACACCTTC. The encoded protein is CASSVRTGDNYGYTF.

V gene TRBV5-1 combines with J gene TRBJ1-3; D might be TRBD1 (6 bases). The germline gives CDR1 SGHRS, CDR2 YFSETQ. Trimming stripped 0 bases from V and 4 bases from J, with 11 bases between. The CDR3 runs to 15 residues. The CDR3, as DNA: TGCGCCAGCAGCTTGGGGGGGCCAGTGGGAAACACCATATATTTT. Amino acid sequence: CASSLGGPVGNTIYF.

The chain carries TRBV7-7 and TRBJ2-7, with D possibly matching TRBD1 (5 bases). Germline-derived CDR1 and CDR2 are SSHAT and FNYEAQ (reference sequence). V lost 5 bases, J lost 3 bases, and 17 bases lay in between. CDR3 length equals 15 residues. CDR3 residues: CASSLALGVNYEQYF. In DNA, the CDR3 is TGTGCCAGCAGCCTTGCTCTAGGGGTTAACTACGAGCAGTACTTC.

CDR3 loop: CASSQVDRVGEQYF. The DNA of the CDR3 is TGTGCCAGCAGCCAAGTTGACAGGGTAGGCGAGCAGTACTTC. J is TRBJ2-7 and V is TRBV14; 7 bases are shared with TRBD1. The trim removed 1 base at V and 6 bases at J, leaving 6 bases unmatched. This CDR3 has 14 amino acids. Germline-derived CDR1 and CDR2 are SGHDN and FVKESK.

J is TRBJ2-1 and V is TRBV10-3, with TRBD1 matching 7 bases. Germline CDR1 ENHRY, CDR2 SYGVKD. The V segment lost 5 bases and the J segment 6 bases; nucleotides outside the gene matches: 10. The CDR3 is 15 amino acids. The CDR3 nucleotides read TGTGCCATCAGTCTTAGGGGGCAGGGGAGCAATGAGCAGTTCTTC. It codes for CAISLRGQGSNEQFF.

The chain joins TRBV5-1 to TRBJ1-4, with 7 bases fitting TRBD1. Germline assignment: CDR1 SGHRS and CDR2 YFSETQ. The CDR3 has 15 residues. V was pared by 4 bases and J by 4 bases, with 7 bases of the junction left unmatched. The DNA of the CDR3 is TGCGCCAGCAGCGTGGGGGGACAGCTTAATGAAAAACTGTTTTTT. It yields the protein CASSVGGQLNEKLFF.

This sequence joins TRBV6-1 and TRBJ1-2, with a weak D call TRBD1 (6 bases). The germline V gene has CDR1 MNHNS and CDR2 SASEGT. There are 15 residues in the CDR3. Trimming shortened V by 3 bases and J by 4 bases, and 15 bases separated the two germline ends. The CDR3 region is CASSDPPDRFYGYTF. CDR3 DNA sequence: TGTGCCAGCAGTGACCCTCCCGACAGGTTCTATGGCTACACCTTC.

CDR3 region: CASSPDRTTGELFF. The CDR3 DNA reads TGTGCCAGCAGTCCAGACAGGACTACCGGGGAGCTGTTTTTT. J is TRBJ2-2 and V is TRBV11-2; possibly TRBD1 for D (6 bases). The CDR3 is 14 amino acids. The germline V gene encodes CDR1 SGHAT and CDR2 FQNNGV. V was clipped by 6 bases and J by 5 bases, with 13 bases between them. Full variable domain (missing parts from reference TRBV11-2 and TRBJ2-2): EAGVAQSPRYKIIEKRQSVAFWCNPISGHATLYWYQQILGQGPKLLIQFQNNGVVDDSQLPKDRFSAERLKGVDSTLKIQPAKLEDSAVYLCASSPDRTTGELFFGEGSRLTVL.

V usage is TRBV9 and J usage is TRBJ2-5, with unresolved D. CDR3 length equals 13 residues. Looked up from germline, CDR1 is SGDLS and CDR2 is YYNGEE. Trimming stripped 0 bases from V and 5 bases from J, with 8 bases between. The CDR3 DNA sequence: TGTGCCAGCAGCGTAGCTACGTCGGAGACCCAGTACTTC. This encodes CASSVATSETQYF.

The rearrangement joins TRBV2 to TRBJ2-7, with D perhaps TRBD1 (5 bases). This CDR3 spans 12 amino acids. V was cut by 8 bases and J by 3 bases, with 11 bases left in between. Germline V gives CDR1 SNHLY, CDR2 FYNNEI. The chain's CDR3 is CASGRTNYEQYF. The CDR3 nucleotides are TGTGCCAGCGGGCGGACAAACTACGAGCAGTACTTC.

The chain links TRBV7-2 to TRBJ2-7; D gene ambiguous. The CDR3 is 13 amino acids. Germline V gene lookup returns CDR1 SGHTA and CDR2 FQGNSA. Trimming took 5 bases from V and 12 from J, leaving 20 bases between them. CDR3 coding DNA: TGTGCCAGCAGCGTGATAGCCGAAACTCCCCGGTACTTC. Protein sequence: CASSVIAETPRYF.

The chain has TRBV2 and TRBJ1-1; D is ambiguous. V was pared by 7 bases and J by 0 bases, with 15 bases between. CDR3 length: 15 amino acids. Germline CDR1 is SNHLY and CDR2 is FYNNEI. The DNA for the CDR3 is TGTGCCAGCACCAAAGAGCCAGACTTGAACACTGAAGCTTTCTTT. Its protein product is CASTKEPDLNTEAFF.

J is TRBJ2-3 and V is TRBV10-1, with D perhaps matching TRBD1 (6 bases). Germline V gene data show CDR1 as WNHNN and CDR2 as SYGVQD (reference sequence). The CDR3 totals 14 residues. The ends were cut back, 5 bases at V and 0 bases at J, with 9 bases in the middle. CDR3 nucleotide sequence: TGCGCCAGCAGTCGGACAGCTAGCACAGATACGCAGTATTTT. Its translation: CASSRTASTDTQYF.

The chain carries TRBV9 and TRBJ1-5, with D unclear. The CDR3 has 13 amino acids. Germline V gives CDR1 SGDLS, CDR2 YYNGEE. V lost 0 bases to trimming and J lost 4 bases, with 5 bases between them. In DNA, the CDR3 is TGTGCCAGCAGCGTAGGGCCTAATCAGCCCCAGCATTTT. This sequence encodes CASSVGPNQPQHF.

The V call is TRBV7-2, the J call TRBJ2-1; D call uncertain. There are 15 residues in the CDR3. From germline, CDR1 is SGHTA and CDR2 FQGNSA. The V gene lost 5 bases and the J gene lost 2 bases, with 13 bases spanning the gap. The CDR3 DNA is TGTGCCAGCAGCCTCGTTTCCAGTACCTACAATGAGCAGTTCTTC. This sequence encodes CASSLVSSTYNEQFF.